A selection of T cell receptor beta chains follows, all from one sample in a study of cytomegalovirus exposure and HLA in healthy donors. Assay used: immunoSEQ multiplex PCR; TCRdb lists only in-frame clones, some missing. The repertoire holds roughly 250,000 clones, with approximately 80% as singletons. Sequencing input: PBMCs. All receptors come from a girl aged 2 to 9 in good health and CMV-seronegative. CDR3s include the opening cysteine and the closing phenylalanine or tryptophan. Each record gives: J gene, V gene, clone size, D gene, CDR3 DNA, CDR3 protein. The D gene is left open where the match is weak. Size values are once, few and many counts, or a class for expanded clones, and some rows have none.

J gene: TRBJ1-2
V gene: TRBV5-1
clone size: .
D gene: .
CDR3 DNA: TGCGCCAGCAGCGCCGAGGGCGCACTCTTGAACTATGGCTACACCTTC
CDR3 protein: CASSAEGALLNYGYTF

J gene: TRBJ2-1
V gene: TRBV5-1
clone size: .
D gene: TRBD1
CDR3 DNA: TGCGCCAGCAGCCTCGCCGGGACAGCCTTCCAGTGGGGTAATGAGCAGTTCTTC
CDR3 protein: CASSLAGTAFQWGNEQFF

J gene: TRBJ2-7
V gene: TRBV7-9
clone size: .
D gene: .
CDR3 DNA: TGTGCCAGCAGCTCTGTCCGGTCTCTAGAGTCCTACGAGCAGTACTTC
CDR3 protein: CASSSVRSLESYEQYF

J gene: TRBJ2-5
V gene: TRBV9
clone size: .
D gene: .
CDR3 DNA: TGTGCCAGCAGCCTTAGAGTGGGGAGCGAGACCCAGTACTTC
CDR3 protein: CASSLRVGSETQYF

J gene: TRBJ1-1
V gene: TRBV27
clone size: .
D gene: .
CDR3 DNA: TGTGCCAGCAGATCCGGGACACTAGGGAGCACTGAAGCTTTCTTT
CDR3 protein: CASRSGTLGSTEAFF

J gene: TRBJ2-4
V gene: TRBV2
clone size: .
D gene: .
CDR3 DNA: TGTGCCAGCCATTCGATCAGGGGAGAACAAAACATTCAGTACTTC
CDR3 protein: CASHSIRGEQNIQYF

J gene: TRBJ2-2
V gene: TRBV7-3
clone size: .
D gene: .
CDR3 DNA: TGTGCCAGCAGCTTAACCCTACCCCCCGGGGAGCTGTTTTTT
CDR3 protein: CASSLTLPPGELFF

J gene: TRBJ2-2
V gene: TRBV19
clone size: .
D gene: TRBD1
CDR3 DNA: TGTGCCAGTAGATACAGGGGAATCGGGGAGCTGTTTTTT
CDR3 protein: CASRYRGIGELFF

J gene: TRBJ2-7
V gene: TRBV7-8
clone size: .
D gene: .
CDR3 DNA: TGTGCCAGCAGCTCAAGGGGGAGGGCAGGAGGCTACGAGCAGTACTTC
CDR3 protein: CASSSRGRAGGYEQYF

J gene: TRBJ2-1
V gene: TRBV5-4
clone size: few
D gene: .
CDR3 DNA: TGTGCCAGCAGCTCTACGGGGGGCATGAATGAGCAGTTCTTC
CDR3 protein: CASSSTGGMNEQFF

J gene: TRBJ2-1
V gene: TRBV7-6
clone size: .
D gene: TRBD2
CDR3 DNA: TGTGCCAGCCAAGGGGAAGCGGGAGGGGGAAATGAGCAGTTCTTC
CDR3 protein: CASQGEAGGGNEQFF

J gene: TRBJ1-2
V gene: TRBV6-5
clone size: few
D gene: TRBD1
CDR3 DNA: TGTGCCAGCAGGATCGACAGGGGCCCGGTTGGCTACACCTTC
CDR3 protein: CASRIDRGPVGYTF

J gene: TRBJ2-7
V gene: TRBV6-5
clone size: .
D gene: TRBD1
CDR3 DNA: TGTGCCAGCAGCACACGAGGGACAGGGCATAACGAGCAGTACTTC
CDR3 protein: CASSTRGTGHNEQYF

J gene: TRBJ2-2
V gene: TRBV5-6
clone size: once
D gene: .
CDR3 DNA: TGTGCTTCGATAGCTAGTTTCGCCGGGGAGCTGTTTTTT
CDR3 protein: CASIASFAGELFF

J gene: TRBJ2-2
V gene: TRBV6-6
clone size: .
D gene: TRBD2
CDR3 DNA: TGTGCCAGCGTCCAAAGGCTAGCGGCGAACACCGGGGAGCTGTTTTTT
CDR3 protein: CASVQRLAANTGELFF

J gene: TRBJ2-5
V gene: TRBV30
clone size: .
D gene: TRBD2
CDR3 DNA: TGTGCCTGGAGTGTAACTAGCGGGGGGCCTCAAGAGACCCAGTACTTC
CDR3 protein: CAWSVTSGGPQETQYF

J gene: TRBJ1-5
V gene: TRBV7-3
clone size: .
D gene: .
CDR3 DNA: TGTGCCAGCAGCGCTCAGGGTAATAGCAATCAGCCCCAGCATTTT
CDR3 protein: CASSAQGNSNQPQHF

J gene: TRBJ1-5
V gene: TRBV6-1
clone size: .
D gene: .
CDR3 DNA: TGTGCCAGCAGAGACCGGGGGGCAGAAAATCAGCCCCAGCATTTT
CDR3 protein: CASRDRGAENQPQHF

J gene: TRBJ1-4
V gene: TRBV6-6
clone size: .
D gene: .
CDR3 DNA: TGTGCCAGCAGTGCGATCGGTCCTCCTGAAAAACTGTTTTTT
CDR3 protein: CASSAIGPPEKLFF

J gene: TRBJ2-3
V gene: TRBV5-6
clone size: .
D gene: .
CDR3 DNA: TGTGCCAGCAGCTCCGGGACTAGCACAGATACGCAGTATTTT
CDR3 protein: CASSSGTSTDTQYF

J gene: TRBJ1-3
V gene: TRBV2
clone size: .
D gene: .
CDR3 DNA: TGTGCCAGCAGTGAAGGAGGTCCGAGGAACACCATATATTTT
CDR3 protein: CASSEGGPRNTIYF

J gene: TRBJ1-2
V gene: TRBV30
clone size: .
D gene: .
CDR3 DNA: TGTGCCTGGATCTCTCCCCATGGGCCAGGGTGGAACTATGGCTACACCTTC
CDR3 protein: CAWISPHGPGWNYGYTF

J gene: TRBJ2-3
V gene: TRBV6-5
clone size: .
D gene: .
CDR3 DNA: TGTGCCAGCAGAAACGCGGGAGATACGCAGTATTTT
CDR3 protein: CASRNAGDTQYF

J gene: TRBJ2-2
V gene: TRBV12-5
clone size: .
D gene: .
CDR3 DNA: TGTGCTAGTGGTTCACGGACTGCAACCGGGGAGCTGTTTTTT
CDR3 protein: CASGSRTATGELFF

J gene: TRBJ2-7
V gene: TRBV5-1
clone size: .
D gene: TRBD1
CDR3 DNA: TGCGCCAGCAGCCTCGGGACAGTCCCGCCCTACGAGCAGTACTTC
CDR3 protein: CASSLGTVPPYEQYF

J gene: TRBJ2-5
V gene: TRBV5-6
clone size: few
D gene: .
CDR3 DNA: TGTGCCAGCAGCCCCTACGCCTCGAGGGAGACCCAGTACTTC
CDR3 protein: CASSPYASRETQYF

J gene: TRBJ2-7
V gene: TRBV28
clone size: .
D gene: .
CDR3 DNA: TGTGCCAGCATCAACGCGGGGCACCCCGTTTTCCACGAGCAGTACTTC
CDR3 protein: CASINAGHPVFHEQYF

J gene: TRBJ2-3
V gene: TRBV7-2
clone size: .
D gene: .
CDR3 DNA: TGTGCCAGCAGCCTAAGCACAGATACGCAGTATTTT
CDR3 protein: CASSLSTDTQYF

J gene: TRBJ2-2
V gene: TRBV7-6
clone size: .
D gene: .
CDR3 DNA: TGTGCCAGCAGTCTCGAAGCCCACGGGGAGCTGTTTTTT
CDR3 protein: CASSLEAHGELFF

J gene: TRBJ2-1
V gene: TRBV10-1
clone size: .
D gene: TRBD2
CDR3 DNA: TGCGCCAGCAGTGGGGGGACTAGCGGAGACTACAATGAGCAGTTCTTC
CDR3 protein: CASSGGTSGDYNEQFF

J gene: TRBJ1-2
V gene: TRBV16
clone size: .
D gene: TRBD1
CDR3 DNA: TGTGCCAGCAGCCAATCGACGGCAGGGGGGTATAGTGGCTACACCTTC
CDR3 protein: CASSQSTAGGYSGYTF

J gene: TRBJ2-7
V gene: TRBV30
clone size: .
D gene: .
CDR3 DNA: TGTGCCGGAGAGACAGACCCCTACGAGCAGTACTTC
CDR3 protein: CAGETDPYEQYF

J gene: TRBJ1-1
V gene: TRBV21-1
clone size: .
D gene: .
CDR3 DNA: TGTGCCAGCAACCGGAGCGCGCTGAACACTGAAGCTTTCTTT
CDR3 protein: CASNRSALNTEAFF

J gene: TRBJ1-2
V gene: TRBV2
clone size: .
D gene: .
CDR3 DNA: TGTGCCAGCAGTGGTGGTGCGCTTGTCTATGGCTACACCTTC
CDR3 protein: CASSGGALVYGYTF

J gene: TRBJ2-5
V gene: TRBV18
clone size: few
D gene: TRBD2
CDR3 DNA: TGTGCCAGCTCACCACCCCTAGCGGGCGGACTAGAGACCCAGTACTTC
CDR3 protein: CASSPPLAGGLETQYF

J gene: TRBJ2-6
V gene: TRBV19
clone size: .
D gene: .
CDR3 DNA: TGTGCCAGTAGCCCGAGTTGGGCCAACGTCCTGACTTTC
CDR3 protein: CASSPSWANVLTF

J gene: TRBJ2-2
V gene: TRBV2
clone size: .
D gene: .
CDR3 DNA: TGTGCCAGCAGGGCGGATACCGGGGAGCTGTTTTTT
CDR3 protein: CASRADTGELFF

J gene: TRBJ2-7
V gene: TRBV7-2
clone size: .
D gene: TRBD2
CDR3 DNA: TGTGCCAGCAGCTTAGGTGGAGCGGGGTTCCCCTACGAGCAGTACTTC
CDR3 protein: CASSLGGAGFPYEQYF

J gene: TRBJ1-2
V gene: TRBV7-9
clone size: .
D gene: .
CDR3 DNA: TGTGCCAGCAGCCCCCCGGACAAGGGTGGGCTCTATGGCTACACCTTC
CDR3 protein: CASSPPDKGGLYGYTF

J gene: TRBJ2-7
V gene: TRBV28
clone size: .
D gene: .
CDR3 DNA: TGTGCCAGCAGACGGCAGGGTGCCCACGAGCAGTACTTC
CDR3 protein: CASRRQGAHEQYF

J gene: TRBJ1-1
V gene: TRBV14
clone size: .
D gene: TRBD1
CDR3 DNA: TGTGCCAGCAGCCAAGACCTAGGGACAGGGCCTAGGTCGAAAGCTTTCTTT
CDR3 protein: CASSQDLGTGPRSKAFF

J gene: TRBJ1-2
V gene: TRBV5-1
clone size: once
D gene: .
CDR3 DNA: TGCGCCAGCAGCCCCAGGACCTCAGGGGACTATGGCTACACCTTC
CDR3 protein: CASSPRTSGDYGYTF

J gene: TRBJ2-2
V gene: TRBV9
clone size: .
D gene: TRBD2
CDR3 DNA: TGTGCCAGCAGCGTGAGCGGGAGTGACGGGGAGCTGTTTTTT
CDR3 protein: CASSVSGSDGELFF

J gene: TRBJ2-3
V gene: TRBV7-8
clone size: .
D gene: .
CDR3 DNA: TGTGCCAGCAGCTTAGCGGAGGGGAGCACAGATACGCAGTATTTT
CDR3 protein: CASSLAEGSTDTQYF

J gene: TRBJ2-7
V gene: TRBV7-9
clone size: once
D gene: TRBD2
CDR3 DNA: TGTGCCAGCAGCCCGCCTCTGACTAGCAGATACGAGCAGTACTTC
CDR3 protein: CASSPPLTSRYEQYF

J gene: TRBJ2-5
V gene: TRBV9
clone size: .
D gene: TRBD2
CDR3 DNA: TGTGCCAGCAGCAAACGCGGGGGAGAGACCCAGTACTTC
CDR3 protein: CASSKRGGETQYF

J gene: TRBJ2-1
V gene: TRBV10-3
clone size: few
D gene: .
CDR3 DNA: TGTGCCATCAGTGGGACTATAGCGGTAGGAGTGTCCTACAATGAGCAGTTCTTC
CDR3 protein: CAISGTIAVGVSYNEQFF

J gene: TRBJ2-7
V gene: TRBV28
clone size: .
D gene: .
CDR3 DNA: TGTGCCAGCAGTCCGCTTCCCCTAACAGGGATCTACGAGCAGTACTTC
CDR3 protein: CASSPLPLTGIYEQYF

J gene: TRBJ2-7
V gene: TRBV5-4
clone size: .
D gene: .
CDR3 DNA: TGTGCCAGCAGCCCCGACGCTAGCGTGGTCTCCTACGAGCAGTACTTC
CDR3 protein: CASSPDASVVSYEQYF

J gene: TRBJ1-1
V gene: TRBV2
clone size: .
D gene: .
CDR3 DNA: TGTGCCAGCGCGCCTTGGACTGAAGCTTTCTTT
CDR3 protein: CASAPWTEAFF

J gene: TRBJ1-1
V gene: TRBV28
clone size: .
D gene: .
CDR3 DNA: TGTGCCAGCAGTTTTCGGGGTCGGAGCACTGAAGCTTTCTTT
CDR3 protein: CASSFRGRSTEAFF

J gene: TRBJ2-3
V gene: TRBV10-3
clone size: .
D gene: .
CDR3 DNA: TGTGCCATCAGGGACAGTACAGATACGCAGTATTTT
CDR3 protein: CAIRDSTDTQYF

J gene: TRBJ1-1
V gene: TRBV2
clone size: few
D gene: TRBD1
CDR3 DNA: TGTGCCAGCACCCAACAGGGGTTGAACACTGAAGCTTTCTTT
CDR3 protein: CASTQQGLNTEAFF

J gene: TRBJ1-2
V gene: TRBV6-4
clone size: .
D gene: TRBD1
CDR3 DNA: TGTGCCAGCAGATTAGGGACAGGGGGATCTGAAAATGGCTACACCTTC
CDR3 protein: CASRLGTGGSENGYTF

J gene: TRBJ1-5
V gene: TRBV4-2
clone size: few
D gene: .
CDR3 DNA: TGTGCCAGCAGGTTTGGTGTACATAGCAATCAGCCCCAGCATTTT
CDR3 protein: CASRFGVHSNQPQHF

J gene: TRBJ2-1
V gene: TRBV10-2
clone size: few
D gene: TRBD1
CDR3 DNA: TGCGCCAGCAGTGAAGGGACAGGGGGCTACAATGAGCAGTTCTTC
CDR3 protein: CASSEGTGGYNEQFF

J gene: TRBJ1-2
V gene: TRBV5-4
clone size: .
D gene: TRBD1
CDR3 DNA: TGTGCCAGCAGCCGCGGGACAGATAACTATGGCTACACCTTC
CDR3 protein: CASSRGTDNYGYTF

J gene: TRBJ2-3
V gene: TRBV4-2
clone size: .
D gene: .
CDR3 DNA: TGTGCCAGCAGCCCCCCCTCCCTGCTAGCGACCACAGATACGCAGTATTTT
CDR3 protein: CASSPPSLLATTDTQYF

J gene: TRBJ1-1
V gene: TRBV30
clone size: .
D gene: .
CDR3 DNA: TGTGCCTGGAGTGTAGATCCGGACACTGAAGCTTTCTTT
CDR3 protein: CAWSVDPDTEAFF

J gene: TRBJ1-2
V gene: TRBV5-1
clone size: few
D gene: TRBD1
CDR3 DNA: TGCGCCAGCAGCTCGACAGGGGGCGGATATGGCTACACCTTC
CDR3 protein: CASSSTGGGYGYTF